The rows below give T cell receptor beta chains drawn from one sample of a study of Ad26.COV2.S vaccination and SARS-CoV-2 variants. The method was immunoSEQ multiplex PCR; TCRdb's version includes in-frame clones alone and lacks a portion of them. This table has about 320,000 clones, just over 85% appearing once. The source was peripheral blood, collected in a trial of Ad26.COV2.S vaccine versus placebo. The receptors come from a person aged 18 to 59 who received the Ad26.COV2.S COVID-19 vaccine or a placebo. The CDR3 runs from the conserved cysteine through the conserved F or W. A D gene is named only where the DNA matches it firmly. Clone size is shown for a subset of rows, as once, few, many or a class of expanded clone.

TRBD1	TRBV4-3	-	TRBJ1-2	CASSQELGADREYGYTF	TGCGCCAGCAGCCAAGAGTTGGGTGCGGACAGGGAGTATGGCTACACCTTC
TRBD1	TRBV6-5	-	TRBJ2-7	CASSYDRGSPLAEQYF	TGTGCCAGCAGTTACGACAGGGGAAGCCCCTTAGCCGAGCAGTACTTC
-	TRBV6-5	once	TRBJ1-5	CASSLDVNNQPQHF	TGTGCCAGCAGTCTAGACGTAAACAATCAGCCCCAGCATTTT
-	TRBV24-1	-	TRBJ2-1	CATSDPGTHYNEQFF	TGTGCCACCAGTGATCCCGGGACTCACTACAATGAGCAGTTCTTC
TRBD2	TRBV18	-	TRBJ2-1	CASSLFSSGGYNEQFF	TGTGCCAGCTCACTATTCTCTAGCGGGGGATACAATGAGCAGTTCTTC
-	TRBV11-2	-	TRBJ2-2	CASSLSGTGAGELFF	TGTGCCAGCAGCTTATCGGGAACGGGCGCCGGGGAGCTGTTTTTT
-	TRBV27	-	TRBJ1-2	CASTKVQGNYGYTF	TGTGCCAGCACCAAGGTGCAGGGAAACTATGGCTACACCTTC
TRBD1	TRBV29-1	-	TRBJ1-5	CSYLPHDDRGHQPQHF	TGCAGCTACTTACCTCATGACGACAGGGGGCATCAGCCCCAGCATTTT
TRBD2	TRBV5-8	-	TRBJ2-1	CASSRTRTSGGYNEQFF	TGTGCCAGCAGCCGCACCCGGACTAGCGGGGGATACAATGAGCAGTTCTTC
-	TRBV6-1	-	TRBJ1-2	CASSDTGMSLRGYTF	TGTGCCAGCAGTGATACAGGGATGAGTCTGAGAGGCTACACCTTC
-	TRBV5-1	once	TRBJ1-2	CASSTGQNSYTF	TGCGCCAGCAGCACGGGACAAAATAGCTACACCTTC
-	TRBV10-3	-	TRBJ2-3	CAIRRPDTDTQYF	TGTGCCATCAGAAGGCCGGACACAGATACGCAGTATTTT